This T cell receptor (beta chain) derives from a study of T cells in Graves' hyperthyroidism and ophthalmopathy. Regarding the study as a whole: Among clonotypes expanded in thyroid above 0.001, most were also found in blood. A 13 V-J model separated ophthalmopathy from stable hyperthyroidism.

This clonotype was counted many times. The antigen remains unidentified. Participants, patients aged 18 to 65, had newly diagnosed hyperthyroidism with a duration under 2 months. The CDR3 regions of TCR beta were amplified from RNA transcripts. A set of HTBI primers served as the primers for a first-round RT-PCR of the TCR CDR3. TCRdb re-analysed the multiplex PCR reads in MiXCR, keeping a single row per CDR3 protein. The sample has hundreds of thousands of distinct CDR3 sequences, 40% to 55% seen once. The J segment lost 3 bases and the V segment lost 3 bases, leaving 10 bases of the junction unmatched. The germline V gene has CDR1 MGHDK and CDR2 SYGVNS. This CDR3 comprises 16 residues.

Sequenced: peripheral blood or thyroid tissue (not recorded which). The chain joins TRBV25-1 to TRBJ1-1; 7 positions agree with TRBD1. The sequence came from a woman aged 18 to 35 with Graves' hyperthyroidism. The CDR3: CASSEGTASFDTEAFF. CDR3 nucleotide sequence: TGTGCCAGCAGTGAGGGGACAGCCTCCTTTGACACTGAAGCTTTCTTT. Together with reference TRBV25-1 and TRBJ1-1, the CDR3 gives the full variable domain: EADIYQTPRYLVIGTGKKITLECSQTMGHDKMYWYQQDPGMELHLIHYSYGVNSTEKGDLSSESTVSRIRTEHFPLTLESARPSHTSQYLCASSEGTASFDTEAFFGQGTRLTVV.